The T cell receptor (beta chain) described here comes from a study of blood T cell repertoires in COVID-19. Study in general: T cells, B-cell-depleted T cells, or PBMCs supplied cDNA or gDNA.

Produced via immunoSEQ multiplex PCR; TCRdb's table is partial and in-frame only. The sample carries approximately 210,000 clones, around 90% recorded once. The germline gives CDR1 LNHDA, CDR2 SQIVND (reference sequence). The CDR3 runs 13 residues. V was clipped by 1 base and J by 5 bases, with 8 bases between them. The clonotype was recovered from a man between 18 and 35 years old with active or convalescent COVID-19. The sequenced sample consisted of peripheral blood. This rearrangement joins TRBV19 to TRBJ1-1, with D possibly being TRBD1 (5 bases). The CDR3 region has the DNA TGTGCCAGTAGTATAGTGGCAGGGACTGAAGCTTTCTTT. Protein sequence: CASSIVAGTEAFF.